This is a list of T cell receptor beta chains from one sample in a study of T cell repertoires in cytomegalovirus infection. MiXCR was run by TCRdb on the reads, yielding one entry per CDR3 protein. Found here are about 740,000 distinct CDR3 sequences, under 40% of them singletons; the top ten hold 2.8%. Input material: PBMCs. Receptors were obtained from a human donor in good health (CMV status not recorded). Some clones in this sample may be carry-over from other donors' samples. Both conserved end residues are part of each CDR3. The order of the fields is D gene, CDR3 length, V gene, clone size, J gene, CDR3 DNA, CDR3 protein. A D gene is named only where the DNA matches it firmly. The listing skips clone size in some rows; elsewhere it reads once, few, many or a size class.

>NA|14|TRBV12-3/TRBV12-4|NA|TRBJ2-5
TGTGCCAGCAGCCAGTATGCGGGGCAAGAGACCCAGTACTTC
CASSQYAGQETQYF
>TRBD2|17|TRBV6-6|few|TRBJ2-7
TGTGCCAGCAGTTACTATCGTGGCGGGAGCGCTTTCTACGAGCAGTACTTC
CASSYYRGGSAFYEQYF
>TRBD1|15|TRBV30|NA|TRBJ2-1
TGTGCCTGGAGGGATACCCCGGGACAGCACAATGAGCAGTTCTTC
CAWRDTPGQHNEQFF
>NA|13|TRBV2|few|TRBJ2-1
TGTGCCAGCAGTGAAGCGCAGACTGCCCGAGATTTCTTC
CASSEAQTARDFF
>NA|18|TRBV6-6|NA|TRBJ1-5
TGTGCCAGCAGTCACCGGGACGCTCGACTGTATAGCAATCAGCCCCAGCATTTT
CASSHRDARLYSNQPQHF
>NA|16|TRBV7-6|NA|TRBJ2-1
TGTGCCAGCAGCCCCGCGGGCGGGATGTCAGTCCATGAGCAGTTCTTC
CASSPAGGMSVHEQFF
>NA|14|TRBV7-2|many|TRBJ2-7
TGTGCCAGCAGCTATTACGACAGCCTCCTTAAGCAGTACTTC
CASSYYDSLLKQYF
>TRBD2|15|TRBV7-9|many|TRBJ2-1
TGTGCCAGCAGCTATAGCGGGAGTATCTACAATGAGCAGTTCTTC
CASSYSGSIYNEQFF
>NA|12|TRBV28|NA|TRBJ2-5
TGTGCCAGCAGTAGCGTAGCGGAGACCCAGTACTTC
CASSSVAETQYF
>NA|11|TRBV30|NA|TRBJ2-1
TGTGCCTGGAGTGTACTGTATGAGCAGTTCTTC
CAWSVLYEQFF
>NA|12|TRBV5-5|few|TRBJ2-7
TGTGCCAGCAGCTTGTACCGACTTCCGCAGTACTTC
CASSLYRLPQYF
>TRBD2|17|TRBV28|once|TRBJ2-5
TGTGCCAGCAGTTTAGACCTGGGACTAGCGGCCCAAGAGACCCAGTACTTC
CASSLDLGLAAQETQYF
>NA|15|TRBV28|NA|TRBJ1-1
TGTGCCAGCAGCCTCGCAGGGAAGAGCCACTGGGAAGCTTTCTTT
CASSLAGKSHWEAFF
>TRBD2|15|TRBV20-1|few|TRBJ2-3
TGCAGTGCTAGACCAAGCGGGGGGACCCCAGATACGCAGTATTTT
CSARPSGGTPDTQYF
>TRBD2|19|TRBV12-3/TRBV12-4|NA|TRBJ2-7
TGTGCCAGCAGTCCCCGGCTAGCGGGGGGTCCCGAGAGCTCCTACGAGCAGTACTTC
CASSPRLAGGPESSYEQYF
>NA|13|TRBV10-3|NA|TRBJ2-7
TGTGCCATCAGTGAGTCGGACATCGGGGGGCAGTACTTC
CAISESDIGGQYF
>NA|13|TRBV30|NA|TRBJ2-4
TGTGCCTGGAGCAAGGACAGCAAAAACATTCAGTACTTC
CAWSKDSKNIQYF
>TRBD1|12|TRBV30|NA|TRBJ2-7
TGTGCCTGGAATAAGGGGGCCAGGGAGCAGTACTTC
CAWNKGAREQYF
>NA|16|TRBV7-2|many|TRBJ2-2
TGTGCCAGCAGGACTCTTAGCGGAACCGACACCGGGGAGCTGTTTTTT
CASRTLSGTDTGELFF
>TRBD1|13|TRBV28|NA|TRBJ1-2
TGTGCCAGCAGTTTAAGGGACAGCTATGGCTACACCTTC
CASSLRDSYGYTF
>TRBD1|13|TRBV10-2|few|TRBJ1-2
TGCGCCAGCAACAGACAGGGGGACTATGGCTACACCTTC
CASNRQGDYGYTF
>TRBD2|17|TRBV12-3/TRBV12-4|NA|TRBJ2-3
TGTGCCAGGAGTTCCCTAGCGGGGGCCTCTTACACAGATACGCAGTATTTT
CARSSLAGASYTDTQYF
>NA|15|TRBV6-1|few|TRBJ2-2
NA
CASRVGGQYVGELFF
>TRBD2|19|TRBV12-3/TRBV12-4|NA|TRBJ2-1
TGTGCCAGCAGTGCCCTCGAGGGTGTCTGGCGGGAGGCTGACAATGAGCAGTTCTTC
CASSALEGVWREADNEQFF
>NA|14|TRBV12-3/TRBV12-4|few|TRBJ2-5
TGTGCCAGCAGTTTCTCCCTCCGGCAAGAGACCCAGTACTTC
CASSFSLRQETQYF
>NA|14|TRBV18|once|TRBJ1-1
TGTGCCAGCTCACCGCAGATCATGAACACTGAAGCTTTCTTT
CASSPQIMNTEAFF
>NA|15|TRBV28|NA|TRBJ1-5
TGTGCCAGCAAACGGCCGGGGGAGGGGGGTCAGCCCCAGCATTTT
CASKRPGEGGQPQHF
>NA|13|TRBV6-5|NA|TRBJ2-2
TGTGCCGCGGCCGGCCTGAACACCGGGGAGCTGTTTTTT
CAAAGLNTGELFF
>NA|15|TRBV29-1|NA|TRBJ1-4
TGCAGCGTGAAGGTCCATAAGGGGGCTAATGAAAAACTGTTTTTT
CSVKVHKGANEKLFF
>TRBD1|15|TRBV7-2|NA|TRBJ1-4
TGTGCCAGCAGCTCCTGGACAGGATCCGGGGAAAAACTGTTTTTT
CASSSWTGSGEKLFF
>TRBD1|16|TRBV19|NA|TRBJ2-2
TGTGCCAGTACCCTACAATTCTCCGGGACAGCCGGGGAGCTGTTTTTT
CASTLQFSGTAGELFF
>TRBD2|17|TRBV19|NA|TRBJ2-2
TGTGCCAGTAGTATAGGAGGCGGGAGGCCCAACACCGGGGAGCTGTTTTTT
CASSIGGGRPNTGELFF
>TRBD2|18|TRBV28|NA|TRBJ2-3
TGTGCCAGCAGTTTTTCGTTGGCTAGCGGGGCAGGCACAGATACGCAGTATTTT
CASSFSLASGAGTDTQYF
>NA|15|TRBV7-9|NA|TRBJ2-5
TGTGCCAGCAGCTTAGCGGTCAGGGTGAGAGAGACCCAGTACTTC
CASSLAVRVRETQYF
>TRBD2|14|TRBV7-9|NA|TRBJ2-7
TGTGCCAGCAGCTTAAGCGGGGAAACCTACGAGCAGTACTTC
CASSLSGETYEQYF
>NA|17|TRBV7-9|NA|TRBJ2-3
TGTGCCAGCAGCCGAGGACGGGCCAGGCCCCCGGCAGATACGCAGTATTTT
CASSRGRARPPADTQYF
>NA|17|TRBV7-2|NA|TRBJ2-7
TGTGCCAGCAGCCCCAGACCTACACCAAGTTTAACCTACGAGCAGTACTTC
CASSPRPTPSLTYEQYF
>TRBD2|15|TRBV4-1|few|TRBJ2-7
TGCGCCAGCAGCCCGACTAGCGGAGCCGCCTACGAGCAGTACTTC
CASSPTSGAAYEQYF
>NA|17|TRBV7-2|NA|TRBJ2-2
TGTGCCAGCAGCTTACTGGGCCAGGGTTGGAACACCGGGGAGCTGTTTTTT
CASSLLGQGWNTGELFF
>NA|16|TRBV19|NA|TRBJ2-4
TGTGCCAGTAGTCCCGGGGCGTCAGGGGCCAAAAACATTCAGTACTTC
CASSPGASGAKNIQYF
>NA|13|TRBV28|few|TRBJ1-5
TGTGCCAGCAAGAACTCAGACAATCAGCCCCAGCATTTT
CASKNSDNQPQHF
>TRBD1|14|TRBV7-3|many|TRBJ2-3
TGTGCCAGCAGCTACGGGACAGGAACAGATACGCAGTATTTT
CASSYGTGTDTQYF
>NA|16|TRBV28|few|TRBJ1-6
TGTGCCAGCAGTTTAACGTCGCCCTCCTATAATTCACCCCTCCACTTT
CASSLTSPSYNSPLHF
>NA|12|TRBV28|NA|TRBJ1-5
TGTGCCAGCAGCCAGGGCCCTCTGCCCCAGCATTTT
CASSQGPLPQHF
>NA|16|TRBV7-8|many|TRBJ1-5
TGTGCCAGCAGTGCTCTTTCAGCCGATAGCAATCAGCCCCAGCATTTT
CASSALSADSNQPQHF
>NA|14|TRBV6-6|NA|TRBJ2-1
TGTGCCAGCAGTGTCGTACGTTCGCCACTCGAGCAGTTCTTC
CASSVVRSPLEQFF
>TRBD1|17|TRBV10-3|NA|TRBJ1-1
TGTGCCATCAGTGAGTCGAAGAGACAGGGCTCGAACACTGAAGCTTTCTTT
CAISESKRQGSNTEAFF
>TRBD1|15|TRBV15|NA|TRBJ1-5
TGTGCCACCAGCAGTGACAGGGGTACCAATCAGCCCCAGCATTTT
CATSSDRGTNQPQHF
>NA|15|TRBV15|few|TRBJ2-6
TGTGCCACCAGCAGAGCAGGTCCTGGGGCCAACGTCCTGACTTTC
CATSRAGPGANVLTF
>NA|14|TRBV5-6|few|TRBJ2-1
TGTGCCAGCAGCTCCGGCCAGAAATTAAATGAGCAGTTCTTC
CASSSGQKLNEQFF
>NA|13|TRBV19|NA|TRBJ1-2
TGTGCCAGTAGTATCTCGGTGGACTATGGCTACACCTTC
CASSISVDYGYTF
>TRBD1|12|TRBV29-1|NA|TRBJ1-2
TGCAGCCTGGACAGGGAAGTCGATGGCTACACCTTC
CSLDREVDGYTF
>TRBD1|14|TRBV20-1|NA|TRBJ1-1
TGCAGTGCTAGAGACGACAGGGTGGCCGTTCTTGCTTTCTTT
CSARDDRVAVLAFF